The clone carrying this TCR beta chain was observed a handful of times. Per germline, CDR1 MGHRA and CDR2 YSYEKL. The CDR3 consists of 16 residues. V trimming: 1 base; J trimming: 7 bases; junction bases outside the gene matches: 9. This sample was included in a study of blood T cells in healthy people across ages. Through a sample-barcoded 5' primer and a J-beta primer mix, a second PCR was run for roughly 6 to 11 cycles. TCRdb redid the calling of the 5' RACE reads with MiXCR, one entry per CDR3 protein. The sample holds about 1 million distinct CDR3 sequences, under 55% seen once. The sequenced sample consisted of blood. This clonotype was obtained from a woman aged 60 to 75 in good health. The chain has TRBV4-1 and TRBJ2-7; 11 nucleotides line up with TRBD2. CDR3 in amino acids: CASSQGWGLAAGEQYF. CDR3 nucleotides: TGCGCCAGCAGCCAAGGCTGGGGACTAGCGGCGGGGGAGCAGTACTTC.